Only a few counts were recorded for the clone carrying this T cell receptor (beta chain). Its target is not known. The data were obtained in a study of T-cell memory formation after mild COVID-19. Study background: Clusters of TCRs were largely donor specific.

TCRdb reprocessed the 5' RACE reads with MiXCR, giving one entry per CDR3 protein. This sample has 270,000 or so distinct CDR3 sequences, with 15% to 20% found just once. Findings and caveats of the study: There were some responding clones in pre-infection memory, which suggested that cross-reactive memory had joined. CD4+ contracting clones were found mainly in CM and EM, and CD8+ ones in EMRA. Later expanders leaned CD4+, whereas clones that contracted between day 15 and 85 were balanced CD4/CD8.

The CDR3 sequence is 11 residues long. Germline V CDR1 and CDR2: DFQATT, SNEGSKA (reference sequence). Between the trimmed V and J ends, which lost 5 bases and 5 bases, there was a span of 7 bases. Specimen: PBMCs or a T cell subset sorted from them (not recorded which). The chain has TRBV20-1 and TRBJ2-1, with D unclear. The sequence derives from a man aged 18 to 30 who had mild COVID-19 (a few samples of this study predate the infection). Cell type and time point are not known. The CDR3 DNA follows: TGCAGTGCTGCCTCGGACAATGAGCAGTTCTTC. Its protein product is CSAASDNEQFF.